This T cell receptor beta chain was captured by sequencing in a study of cytomegalovirus exposure and HLA in healthy donors. Study-wide background: Of all 360 or so donors who were genotyped, under 90% belonged to the Caucasian-associated ancestry cluster.

In regard to this clone: Its antigen is not identified.

Study results and caveats: Most TCR beta V segments were productive about 87% or about 30% of the time in an earlier analysis. Differences between HLA loci emerged in a later analysis of TCR association rates, with DRB1 most and HLA-C fewest.

PCR used 60 Vbeta primers and 13 Jbeta primers. Assay: immunoSEQ multiplex PCR; the TCRdb copy retains only in-frame clones and omits some. The sample gives some 120,000 clones, about 82% of which show up once; around 2.1% is in the top ten. Trimming took 4 bases from V and 1 from J, leaving 13 bases between them. CDR1 MDHEN and CDR2 SYDVKM come from the germline V gene. This CDR3 has 15 amino acids. The source is a man aged 45-60 years in good health and CMV-seronegative. The specimen sequenced was PBMCs. The V call is TRBV28, the J call TRBJ1-1; a weak D match, TRBD1 (6 bases). The CDR3 DNA is TGTGCCAGCAGTTCCACAGGGTATAGGAACACTGAAGCTTTCTTT. This sequence encodes CASSSTGYRNTEAFF.